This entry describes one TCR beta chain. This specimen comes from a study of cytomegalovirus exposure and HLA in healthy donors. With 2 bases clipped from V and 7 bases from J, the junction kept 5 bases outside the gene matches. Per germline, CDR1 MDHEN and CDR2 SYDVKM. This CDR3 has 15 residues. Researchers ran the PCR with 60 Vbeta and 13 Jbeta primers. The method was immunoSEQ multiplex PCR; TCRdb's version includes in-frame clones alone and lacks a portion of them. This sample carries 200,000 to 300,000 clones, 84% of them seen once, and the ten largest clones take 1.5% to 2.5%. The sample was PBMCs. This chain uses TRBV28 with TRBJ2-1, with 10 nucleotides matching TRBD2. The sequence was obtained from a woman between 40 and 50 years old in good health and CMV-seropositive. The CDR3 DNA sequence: TGTGCCAGCAGTTTAATAGCGGGAGGAATAAATGAGCAGTTCTTC. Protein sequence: CASSLIAGGINEQFF.